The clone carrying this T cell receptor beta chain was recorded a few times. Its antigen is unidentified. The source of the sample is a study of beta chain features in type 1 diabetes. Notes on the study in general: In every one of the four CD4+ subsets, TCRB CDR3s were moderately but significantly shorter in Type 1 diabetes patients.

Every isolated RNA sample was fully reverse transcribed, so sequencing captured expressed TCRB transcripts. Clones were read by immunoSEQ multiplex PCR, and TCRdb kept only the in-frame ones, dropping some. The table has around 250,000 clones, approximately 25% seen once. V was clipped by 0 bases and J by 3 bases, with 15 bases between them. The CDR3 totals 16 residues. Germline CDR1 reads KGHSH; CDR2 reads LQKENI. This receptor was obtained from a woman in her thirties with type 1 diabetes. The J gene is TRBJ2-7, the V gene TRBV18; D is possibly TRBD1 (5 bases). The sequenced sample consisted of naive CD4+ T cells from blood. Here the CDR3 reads CASSPPAGAQDYEQYF. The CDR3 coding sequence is TGTGCCAGCTCACCACCCGCAGGAGCACAGGACTACGAGCAGTACTTC.